This T cell receptor (beta chain) was captured by sequencing in a study of blood T cell repertoires in COVID-19. Whole-study context: From T cells, B-cell-depleted T cells, or PBMCs came the material, which was cDNA or gDNA.

Using immunoSEQ multiplex PCR, the repertoire was profiled, and TCRdb retains in-frame clones only, with some absent. The sample includes 200,000 to 250,000 clones, 85% to 90% seen only once; the top ten take approximately 2.6%. Sample: peripheral blood. The TCR originated in a man between 25 and 39 years old with COVID-19, enrolled during active disease.

The CDR3 nucleotides read TGTGCCAGCAGTGAATACGGGGAAAGCTCTGGAAACACCATATATTTT. Amino acids: CASSEYGESSGNTIYF. This chain links TRBV6-1 with TRBJ1-3; no firm D call. Germline loops: CDR1 MNHNS, CDR2 SASEGT. The CDR3 is made up of 16 amino acids. V lost 2 bases and J lost 0, with 11 bases in between.